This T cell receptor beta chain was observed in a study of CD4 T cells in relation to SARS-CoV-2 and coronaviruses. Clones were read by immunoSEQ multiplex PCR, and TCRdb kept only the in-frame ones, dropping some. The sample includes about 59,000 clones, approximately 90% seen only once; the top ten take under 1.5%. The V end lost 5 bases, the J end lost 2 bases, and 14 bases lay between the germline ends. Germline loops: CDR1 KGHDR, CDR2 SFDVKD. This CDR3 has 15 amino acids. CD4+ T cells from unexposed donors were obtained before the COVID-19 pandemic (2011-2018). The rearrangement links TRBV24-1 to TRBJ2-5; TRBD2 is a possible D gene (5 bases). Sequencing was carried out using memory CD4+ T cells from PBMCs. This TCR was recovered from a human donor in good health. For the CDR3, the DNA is TGTGCCACCAGTGGGGGAGCCGGGTTACAAGAGACCCAGTACTTC. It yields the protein CATSGGAGLQETQYF.